This T cell receptor beta chain is drawn from a study of response to subunit inactivated influenza vaccine. Of note for this clonotype: Its antigen is unidentified.

The CDR3 covers 14 residues. Trimming stripped 8 bases from V and 4 bases from J, with 15 bases between. In TCRdb, the RT-PCR reads were re-called with MiXCR into one record per CDR3 protein. The sample yields more than 600,000 distinct CDR3 sequences, about 18% seen once. Study-wide findings and caveats: Researchers suggested that each seasonal influenza vaccination recruits few new T cells.

The V gene is TRBV12-3 or TRBV12-4, the J gene TRBJ2-4; D may correspond to TRBD1 or TRBD2 (6 bases each). The material was PBMCs from blood, obtained roughly 5 days after vaccination. The clonotype comes from a man aged 50 to 59 who received an inactivated influenza vaccine. The CDR3 sequence: CASAWRGSKNIQYF. CDR3 coding DNA: TGTGCCAGCGCCTGGAGGGGGTCGAAAAACATTCAGTACTTC.